This T cell receptor beta chain was sequenced in a study of T cells after yellow fever vaccination. Overall study findings and caveats: Only a small proportion of the clonotypes turned up in both the CD4 and the CD8 compartments, likely arising from convergent recombination. FACS-sorted repertoires could harbor abundant contaminating bulk-population clonotypes.

5'RACE template switching generated TCR cDNA, adding a universal primer site and UMIs. TCRdb re-called the 5' RACE reads through MiXCR, storing one row per CDR3 protein. The table includes a few hundred thousand distinct CDR3 sequences, 8% to 10% detected once. Worth noting for this clonotype: Its antigen is not identified.

Germline lookup yields CDR1 SEHNR and CDR2 FQNEAQ (reference sequence). CDR3 length: 14 amino acids. V dropped 7 bases and J dropped 7; count of bases not matched to a gene: 10. The sample in question was PBMCs, obtained on the day of the first yellow fever vaccination. The receptor comes from a man aged 18-30 years who received the YFV17D yellow fever vaccine. The chain joins TRBV7-9 to TRBJ2-4; 7 positions agree with TRBD2. The CDR3 spells CASTIKREGNIQYF. The CDR3 region has the DNA TGTGCCAGCACCATTAAAAGGGAGGGGAACATTCAGTACTTC. Based on the CDR3 plus reference TRBV7-9 and TRBJ2-4, the full variable domain is DTGVSQNPRHKITKRGQNVTFRCDPISEHNRLYWYRQTLGQGPEFLTYFQNEAQLEKSRLLSDRFSAERPKGSFSTLEIQRTEQGDSAMYLCASTIKREGNIQYFGAGTRLSVL.